This entry concerns a single T cell receptor beta chain. The target antigen is unknown. Uncontrolled infection, other autoimmune disease, pregnancy or lactation excluded patients. PBMCs were obtained from about 10 ml fresh peripheral blood. V was trimmed by 7 bases and J by 0 bases, leaving 9 bases between them. The CDR3 consists of 13 residues. Germline CDR1 MNHNS, CDR2 SASEGT. The source material, RNA transcripts, was used to amplify TCR beta CDR3 regions. First-round RT-PCR of the TCR CDR3 relied on the HTBI primer set. MiXCR, run by TCRdb on the multiplex PCR reads, gives a single entry per CDR3 protein. The sample has 650,000 to 850,000 distinct CDR3 sequences, 15% to 20% seen once. The source of the sample is a study of T cells in Graves' hyperthyroidism and ophthalmopathy. Study-wide findings and caveats: Blood also contained most expanded thyroid clonotypes above 0.001. A model of 13 V-J features distinguished ophthalmopathy from stable hyperthyroidism.

Sequenced sample: blood. The gene calls are TRBV6-1 and TRBJ1-2; TRBD1 might be the D (6 bases). The source of this sequence is a woman between 45 and 65 years old with Graves' hyperthyroidism that later progressed to Graves' ophthalmopathy. For the CDR3, the DNA is TGTGCCAGCATGCACAGGGCTAACTATGGCTACACCTTC. Protein product: CASMHRANYGYTF.